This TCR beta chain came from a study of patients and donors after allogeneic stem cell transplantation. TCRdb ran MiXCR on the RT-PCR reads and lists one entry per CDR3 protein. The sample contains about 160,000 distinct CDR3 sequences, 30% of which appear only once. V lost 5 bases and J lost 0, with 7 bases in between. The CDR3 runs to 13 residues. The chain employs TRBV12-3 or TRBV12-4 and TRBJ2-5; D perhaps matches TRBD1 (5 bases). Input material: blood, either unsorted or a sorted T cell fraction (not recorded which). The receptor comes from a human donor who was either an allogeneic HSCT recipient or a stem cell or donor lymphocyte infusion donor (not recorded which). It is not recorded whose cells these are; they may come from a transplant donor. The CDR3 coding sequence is TGTGCCAGCAGTACAGGTGACCAAGAGACCCAGTACTTC. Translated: CASSTGDQETQYF.